A selection of T cell receptor beta chains follows, all from one sample in a study of molecular identifiers for immune sequencing clone quantification. TCRdb ran MiXCR on the PCR reads and lists one entry per CDR3 protein. The sample lists 600,000 to 650,000 distinct CDR3 sequences, less than 20% seen once, with 0.85% to 0.9% in the top ten. The sample comprised naive CD8+ T cells from blood, with Jurkat cell RNA spiked in. These receptors originate from a human donor in good health. Some libraries in this study had Jurkat cell RNA spiked in. Each CDR3 is given with its conserved first and last residue. A D gene is named only where the DNA matches it firmly. A row's size may be missing; if present it is once, few, many or a size class.

abundance	v_gene	d_gene	j_gene	CDR3nt	CDR3aa
many	TRBV27	NA	TRBJ1-5	TGTGCCAGCAGTTTATCCGGGACAAGTAATCAGCCCCAGCATTTT	CASSLSGTSNQPQHF
many	TRBV7-2	NA	TRBJ2-1	TGTGCCAGCAGCACCGAGCCGTCTCACTCCTACAATGAGCAGTTCTTC	CASSTEPSHSYNEQFF
many	TRBV29-1	NA	TRBJ1-1	TGCAGCGTCGCCCCGTCATTTAGCACTGAAGCTTTCTTT	CSVAPSFSTEAFF
NA	TRBV4-3	TRBD1	TRBJ2-1	TGCGCCAGCAGCCAAGACAGGGGGCAATCAGGGAACAATGAGCAGTTCTTC	CASSQDRGQSGNNEQFF
many	TRBV6-2/TRBV6-3	TRBD1	TRBJ1-1	TGTGCCAGCAGTTACTCGGGTACAGGGGCCACTGAAGCTTTCTTT	CASSYSGTGATEAFF
many	TRBV12-3/TRBV12-4	TRBD1	TRBJ2-3	TGTGCCAGCAGCAATACAGGGGGCGTCACAGATACGCAGTATTTT	CASSNTGGVTDTQYF
once	TRBV3-1	NA	TRBJ2-5	TGTGCCAGCAGCCGAGCGGTAAGCCAAGAGACCCAGTACTTC	CASSRAVSQETQYF
few	TRBV24-1	NA	TRBJ1-5	TGTGCCACCAGTGATTTGCGGGCAGTGGGCAATCAGCCCCAGCATTTT	CATSDLRAVGNQPQHF
many	TRBV4-1	TRBD2	TRBJ2-5	TGCGCCAGCAGCCAAGAGAGTAGCGGGAGTCACACCCAGTACTTC	CASSQESSGSHTQYF
NA	TRBV7-8	NA	TRBJ2-7	TGTGCCAGCAGCTTAGAAGGCGGCAGGGCATACTACGAGCAGTACTTC	CASSLEGGRAYYEQYF
many	TRBV7-2	NA	TRBJ1-6	TGTGCCAGCAGCTTGGGGGGGGCTCCCTATAATTCACCCCTCCACTTT	CASSLGGAPYNSPLHF
NA	TRBV11-3	TRBD2	TRBJ2-1	TGTGCCAGCAGCTTATCTCGAGCGGGAGGGCGAAATGAGCAGTTCTTC	CASSLSRAGGRNEQFF
few	TRBV19	TRBD1	TRBJ2-7	TGTGCCAGTAGTACCGGACAGGGCAACACCTACGAGCAGTACTTC	CASSTGQGNTYEQYF
NA	TRBV5-5	TRBD2	TRBJ2-6	TGTGCCAGCAGCTCGTACTTTGCGGGGGGGTCTGGGGCCAACGTCCTGACTTTC	CASSSYFAGGSGANVLTF
many	TRBV5-4	NA	TRBJ1-6	TGTGCCAGCAGCCCGGACATTATGAGTTCACCCCTCCACTTT	CASSPDIMSSPLHF